This TCR beta chain was captured by sequencing in a study of response to subunit inactivated influenza vaccine (dated by TCRdb to 2016 to 2018). A note on the overall study: Deep quantitative T cell receptor repertoire profiling was used in the study to track responses to a trivalent subunit inactivated influenza vaccine. The paper's findings and limits, for the study overall: The authors proposed that each seasonal influenza vaccination may bring in only a limited number of new T cells.

V loses 0 bases, J loses 0 bases, and the germline ends lie 12 bases apart. From the cysteine up to the phenylalanine, the CDR3 has a length of 16 residues. Of all the DNA, just the CDR3 is kept, 48 bases in frame from base 1. In the germline V gene, CDR1 corresponds to LGHNA and CDR2 to YNFKEQ. This clonotype showed up just a few times. The antigen it recognizes is unknown. One base away there is no much larger clone; base qualities are not given. Receptors were amplified or captured by RT-PCR. The data were produced on an Illumina HiSeq 2500. TCRdb trimmed the raw reads at Q25, called clones with MiXCR and kept productive beta chains. Rows matching on CDR3 protein sequence are summarized as one entry with the most common DNA and genes. This sample comprises about 500,000 distinct CDR3 sequences, roughly 7.6% of them detected only once. Under 15% of the sample rests with the top ten.

This receptor was taken from a man aged 50 to 69 who received an inactivated influenza vaccine. Donor details come from another sample of the same person, matched by shared clones. Sample: PBMCs from blood, taken around 2 years after vaccination. The rearrangement combines TRBV4-2 with TRBJ2-7, with the D gene call left open. In nucleotides, the sequence is TGTGCCAGCAGCCAAGATACGACTTCCAGCTCCTACGAGCAGTACTTC. This encodes CASSQDTTSSSYEQYF.